These T cell receptor beta chains were read from a single sample in a study of OX40 agonist ivuxolimab in advanced cancers. This table comes from immunoSEQ multiplex PCR, and its TCRdb copy is limited to in-frame clones, with some not included. The sample gives about 62,000 clones, about four fifths of which show up once; roughly a tenth is in the top ten. The specimen was CD4+ or CD8+ T cells sorted from blood, collected in a trial of the OX40 agonist ivuxolimab. These receptor sequences come from an adult with an advanced solid tumor such as melanoma, head and neck, liver or kidney cancer. The CDR3 runs from the conserved cysteine through the conserved F or W. Each record gives: J gene, D gene, V gene, clone size, CDR3 DNA, CDR3 protein. D genes are given only for firm matches. Some rows have no size entry. The others give once, few or many, or a class for an expanded clone.

j_gene: TRBJ1-2
d_gene: TRBD1
v_gene: TRBV9
abundance: .
CDR3nt: TGTGCCAGCAGCAAGGGACAGAACTATGGCTACACCTTC
CDR3aa: CASSKGQNYGYTF

j_gene: TRBJ2-1
d_gene: TRBD1
v_gene: TRBV27
abundance: few
CDR3nt: TGTGCCAGCAGTTGGCTTGGGACAGGGGAGTACAATGAGCAGTTCTTC
CDR3aa: CASSWLGTGEYNEQFF

j_gene: TRBJ2-3
d_gene: TRBD2
v_gene: TRBV4-3
abundance: .
CDR3nt: TGCGCCAGCAGCCAAGAACCGGCGGGGGGGATTGACACAGATACGCAGTATTTT
CDR3aa: CASSQEPAGGIDTDTQYF

j_gene: TRBJ1-6
d_gene: .
v_gene: TRBV15
abundance: few
CDR3nt: TGTGGCGCGACATCGGGCAGGCATGATTCACCCCTCCACTTT
CDR3aa: CGATSGRHDSPLHF

j_gene: TRBJ2-5
d_gene: .
v_gene: TRBV2
abundance: .
CDR3nt: TGTGCCAGCAATTCTCGGTACGAGACCCAGTACTTC
CDR3aa: CASNSRYETQYF

j_gene: TRBJ1-1
d_gene: .
v_gene: TRBV7-9
abundance: .
CDR3nt: TGTGCCAGCAGCGGACAGCTTAACACTGAAGCTTTCTTT
CDR3aa: CASSGQLNTEAFF

j_gene: TRBJ2-1
d_gene: TRBD2
v_gene: TRBV19
abundance: .
CDR3nt: TGTGCCAGTAGTGCGACTAGCGGGAGGGCAAATGAGCAGTTCTTC
CDR3aa: CASSATSGRANEQFF

j_gene: TRBJ1-2
d_gene: .
v_gene: TRBV6-1
abundance: few
CDR3nt: TGTGCCAGCAGTCAAGACAGTCTTCACGTTCAGGGCGGCTACACCTTC
CDR3aa: CASSQDSLHVQGGYTF

j_gene: TRBJ2-5
d_gene: TRBD2
v_gene: TRBV7-2
abundance: .
CDR3nt: TGTGCCAGCACGACTAGCGGGGGGGCCCCCCAGACCCAGTACTTC
CDR3aa: CASTTSGGAPQTQYF

j_gene: TRBJ1-3
d_gene: TRBD1
v_gene: TRBV7-6
abundance: .
CDR3nt: TGTGCCAGCAGCCAGAGGGGCGGACAGGGGGCGTCTGGAAACACCATATATTTT
CDR3aa: CASSQRGGQGASGNTIYF

j_gene: TRBJ2-5
d_gene: TRBD2
v_gene: TRBV9
abundance: .
CDR3nt: TGTGCCAGCAGCGTAGCCACAGGGACTAGCGGGACAGGGCAAGAGACCCAGTACTTC
CDR3aa: CASSVATGTSGTGQETQYF

j_gene: TRBJ2-1
d_gene: .
v_gene: TRBV20-1
abundance: once
CDR3nt: TGCGGGCCGAAGGAGAATGAGCAGTTCTTC
CDR3aa: CGPKENEQFF

j_gene: TRBJ2-7
d_gene: TRBD2
v_gene: TRBV7-2
abundance: once
CDR3nt: TGTGCCAGCAGCTTAGGTATATTAGCGGGGCAAAACGAGCAGTACTTC
CDR3aa: CASSLGILAGQNEQYF

j_gene: TRBJ1-2
d_gene: TRBD1
v_gene: TRBV4-1
abundance: .
CDR3nt: TGCGCCAGCAGCCCCGGGACAGCGAAATTCTATGGCTACACCTTC
CDR3aa: CASSPGTAKFYGYTF

j_gene: TRBJ2-1
d_gene: .
v_gene: TRBV7-9
abundance: .
CDR3nt: TGTGCCAGCAGTTCCGAGGGGGACACCTTCTACAATGAGCAGTTCTTC
CDR3aa: CASSSEGDTFYNEQFF

j_gene: TRBJ2-7
d_gene: .
v_gene: TRBV7-9
abundance: .
CDR3nt: TGTGCCAGCAGCTTAGCTCTGGAGGGCGAGCAGTACTTC
CDR3aa: CASSLALEGEQYF

j_gene: TRBJ2-3
d_gene: .
v_gene: TRBV5-1
abundance: .
CDR3nt: TGCGCCAGCAGCTTGGACCTACTAATAGATACGCAGTATTTT
CDR3aa: CASSLDLLIDTQYF

j_gene: TRBJ2-1
d_gene: .
v_gene: TRBV6-6
abundance: .
CDR3nt: TGTGCCAGCAGTTACTCTAGAATAATTAACAATGAGCAGTTCTTC
CDR3aa: CASSYSRIINNEQFF

j_gene: TRBJ2-7
d_gene: TRBD2
v_gene: TRBV7-9
abundance: many
CDR3nt: TGTGCCAGCAGCCCGTATCCGACTAGCGGGGGGGCATACGAGCAGTACTTC
CDR3aa: CASSPYPTSGGAYEQYF

j_gene: TRBJ2-1
d_gene: TRBD2
v_gene: TRBV2
abundance: .
CDR3nt: TGTGCCAGCAGTGAACCTAGCGGGAAAGGTGAGCAGTTCTTC
CDR3aa: CASSEPSGKGEQFF

j_gene: TRBJ1-2
d_gene: .
v_gene: TRBV19
abundance: .
CDR3nt: TGTGCCAGTAGTATAGGGGGACTCTGGGCTGGCTACACCTTC
CDR3aa: CASSIGGLWAGYTF

j_gene: TRBJ2-7
d_gene: TRBD1
v_gene: TRBV19
abundance: .
CDR3nt: TGTGCCAGTAGTCCTGCCGGGACAGGAAACCACTACGAGCAGTACTTC
CDR3aa: CASSPAGTGNHYEQYF

j_gene: TRBJ2-7
d_gene: .
v_gene: TRBV12-1
abundance: once
CDR3nt: TGTGCCAGCAGCCCCGGACCCCCCCGGGGCGAGCAGTACTTC
CDR3aa: CASSPGPPRGEQYF

j_gene: TRBJ2-1
d_gene: .
v_gene: TRBV2
abundance: .
CDR3nt: TGTGCCAGCAGTGAAGGGGGCAAGGAGTTCTTC
CDR3aa: CASSEGGKEFF

j_gene: TRBJ2-6
d_gene: .
v_gene: TRBV5-1
abundance: .
CDR3nt: TGCGCCAGCAGCCAAGAGGGACTCAGCTCTGGGGCCAACGTCCTGACTTTC
CDR3aa: CASSQEGLSSGANVLTF

j_gene: TRBJ2-1
d_gene: .
v_gene: TRBV9
abundance: .
CDR3nt: TGTGCCAGCAGCGCTTTATTCAATGAGCAGTTCTTC
CDR3aa: CASSALFNEQFF

j_gene: TRBJ2-2
d_gene: .
v_gene: TRBV19
abundance: .
CDR3nt: TGTGCCAGTAGCTGGGACGGACAGCGGGAGCTGTTTTTT
CDR3aa: CASSWDGQRELFF